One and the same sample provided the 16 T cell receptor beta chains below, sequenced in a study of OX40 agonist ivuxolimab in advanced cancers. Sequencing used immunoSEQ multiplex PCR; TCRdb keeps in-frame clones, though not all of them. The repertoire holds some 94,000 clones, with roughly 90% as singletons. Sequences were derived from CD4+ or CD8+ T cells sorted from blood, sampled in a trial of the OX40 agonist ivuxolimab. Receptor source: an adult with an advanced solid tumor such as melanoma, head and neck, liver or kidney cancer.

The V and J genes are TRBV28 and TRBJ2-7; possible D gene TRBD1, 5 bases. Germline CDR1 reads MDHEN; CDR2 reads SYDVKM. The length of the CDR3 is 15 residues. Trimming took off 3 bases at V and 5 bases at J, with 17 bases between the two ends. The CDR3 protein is CASSFGQGYLDEQYF. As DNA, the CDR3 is TGTGCCAGCAGTTTCGGCCAGGGATATTTGGACGAGCAGTACTTC.

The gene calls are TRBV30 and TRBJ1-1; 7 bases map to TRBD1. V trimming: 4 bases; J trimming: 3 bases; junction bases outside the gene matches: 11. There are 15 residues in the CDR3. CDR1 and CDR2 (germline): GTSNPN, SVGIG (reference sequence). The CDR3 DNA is TGTGCCTGGAAGAACAGGGGCATAGGGGACACTGAAGCTTTCTTT. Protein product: CAWKNRGIGDTEAFF. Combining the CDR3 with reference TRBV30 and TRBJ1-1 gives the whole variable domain SQTIHQWPATLVQPVGSPLSLECTVEGTSNPNLYWYRQAAGRGLQLLFYSVGIGQISSEVPQNLSASRPQDRQFILSSKKLLLSDSGFYLCAWKNRGIGDTEAFFGQGTRLTVV.

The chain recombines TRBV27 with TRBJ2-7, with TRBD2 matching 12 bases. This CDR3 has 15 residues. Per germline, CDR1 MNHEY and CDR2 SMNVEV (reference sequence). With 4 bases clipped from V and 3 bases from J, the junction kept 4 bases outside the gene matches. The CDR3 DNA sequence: TGTGCCAGCAGTTACGGACTAGCGGGATACTACGAGCAGTACTTC. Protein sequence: CASSYGLAGYYEQYF.

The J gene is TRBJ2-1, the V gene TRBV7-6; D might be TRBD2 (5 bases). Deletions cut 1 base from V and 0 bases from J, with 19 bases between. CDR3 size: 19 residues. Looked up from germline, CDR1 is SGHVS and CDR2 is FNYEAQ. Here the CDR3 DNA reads TGTGCCAGCAGCTTAGTAGGGTTTAGCGAGAGGAGCTCCTACAATGAGCAGTTCTTC. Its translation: CASSLVGFSERSSYNEQFF.

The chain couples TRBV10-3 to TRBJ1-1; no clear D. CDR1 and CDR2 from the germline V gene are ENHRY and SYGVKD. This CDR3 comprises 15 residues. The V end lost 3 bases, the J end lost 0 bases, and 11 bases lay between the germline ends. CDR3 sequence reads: CAISEAAGMNTEAFF. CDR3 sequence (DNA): TGTGCCATCAGTGAAGCAGCAGGCATGAACACTGAAGCTTTCTTT.

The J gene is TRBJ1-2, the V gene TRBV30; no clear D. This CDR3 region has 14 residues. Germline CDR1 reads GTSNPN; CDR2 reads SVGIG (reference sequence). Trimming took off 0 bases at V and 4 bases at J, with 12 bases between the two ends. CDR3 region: CAWSVLEGFYGYTF. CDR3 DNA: TGTGCCTGGAGTGTACTAGAGGGCTTCTATGGCTACACCTTC.

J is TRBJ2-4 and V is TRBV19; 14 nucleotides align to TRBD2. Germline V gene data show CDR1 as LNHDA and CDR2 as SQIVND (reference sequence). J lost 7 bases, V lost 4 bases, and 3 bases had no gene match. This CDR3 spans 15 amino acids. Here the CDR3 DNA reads TGTGCCAGTAGTAGGACTAGCGGGGGGACGAACATTCAGTACTTC. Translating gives CASSRTSGGTNIQYF.

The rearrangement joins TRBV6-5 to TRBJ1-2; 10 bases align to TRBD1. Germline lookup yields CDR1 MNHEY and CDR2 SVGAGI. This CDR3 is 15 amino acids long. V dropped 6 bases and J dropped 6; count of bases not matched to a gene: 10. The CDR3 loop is CASSLSRTGGNGYTF. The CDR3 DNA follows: TGTGCCAGCAGCTTATCCCGGACAGGGGGGAATGGCTACACCTTC.

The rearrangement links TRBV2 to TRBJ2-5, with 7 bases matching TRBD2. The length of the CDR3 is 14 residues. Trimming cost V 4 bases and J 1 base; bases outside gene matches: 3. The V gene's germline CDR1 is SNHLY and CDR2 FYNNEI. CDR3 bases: TGTGCCAGCAGTGGTTCTAGCGGCCAAGAGACCCAGTACTTC. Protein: CASSGSSGQETQYF.

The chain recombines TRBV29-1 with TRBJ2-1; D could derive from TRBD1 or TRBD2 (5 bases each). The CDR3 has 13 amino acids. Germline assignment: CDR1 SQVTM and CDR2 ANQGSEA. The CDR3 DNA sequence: TGCAGAGCCGTGGGACGAGGGGATAATGAGCAGTTCTTC. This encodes CRAVGRGDNEQFF.

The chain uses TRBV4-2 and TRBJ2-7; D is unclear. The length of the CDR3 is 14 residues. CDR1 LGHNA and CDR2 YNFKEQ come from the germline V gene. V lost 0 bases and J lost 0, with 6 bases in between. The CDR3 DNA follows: TGTGCCAGCAGCCAAGAACACAACTCCTACGAGCAGTACTTC. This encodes CASSQEHNSYEQYF.

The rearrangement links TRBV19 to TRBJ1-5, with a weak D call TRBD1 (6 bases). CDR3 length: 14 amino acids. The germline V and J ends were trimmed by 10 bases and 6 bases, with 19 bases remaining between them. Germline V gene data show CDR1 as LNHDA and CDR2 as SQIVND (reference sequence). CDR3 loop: CATSPGGAGQPQHF. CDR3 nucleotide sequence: TGTGCCACCTCCCCCGGGGGCGCGGGTCAGCCCCAGCATTTT.

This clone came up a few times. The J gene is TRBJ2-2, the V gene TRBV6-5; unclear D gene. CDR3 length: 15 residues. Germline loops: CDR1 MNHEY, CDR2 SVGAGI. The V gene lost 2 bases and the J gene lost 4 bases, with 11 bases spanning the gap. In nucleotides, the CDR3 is TGTGCCAGCAGTTACGAGGCAGGCTCCACCGGGGAGCTGTTTTTT. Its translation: CASSYEAGSTGELFF.

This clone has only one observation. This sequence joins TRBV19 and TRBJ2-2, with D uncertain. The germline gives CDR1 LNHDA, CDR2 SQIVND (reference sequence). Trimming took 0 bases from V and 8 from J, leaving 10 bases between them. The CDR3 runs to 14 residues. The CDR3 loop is CASSIDNLVGELFF. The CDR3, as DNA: TGTGCCAGTAGTATAGATAATTTGGTTGGGGAGCTGTTTTTT.

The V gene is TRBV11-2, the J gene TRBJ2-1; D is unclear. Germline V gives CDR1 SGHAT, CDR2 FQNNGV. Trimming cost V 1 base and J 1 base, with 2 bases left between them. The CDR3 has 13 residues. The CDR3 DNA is TGTGCCAGCAGCTTAGGTTCCTACAATGAGCAGTTCTTC. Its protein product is CASSLGSYNEQFF.

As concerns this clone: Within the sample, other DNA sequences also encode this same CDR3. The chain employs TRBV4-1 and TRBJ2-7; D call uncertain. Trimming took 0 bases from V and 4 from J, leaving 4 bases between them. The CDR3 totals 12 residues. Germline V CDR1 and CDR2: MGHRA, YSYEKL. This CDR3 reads CASSQDGYEQYF. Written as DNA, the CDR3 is TGCGCCAGCAGCCAAGATGGTTACGAGCAGTACTTC.